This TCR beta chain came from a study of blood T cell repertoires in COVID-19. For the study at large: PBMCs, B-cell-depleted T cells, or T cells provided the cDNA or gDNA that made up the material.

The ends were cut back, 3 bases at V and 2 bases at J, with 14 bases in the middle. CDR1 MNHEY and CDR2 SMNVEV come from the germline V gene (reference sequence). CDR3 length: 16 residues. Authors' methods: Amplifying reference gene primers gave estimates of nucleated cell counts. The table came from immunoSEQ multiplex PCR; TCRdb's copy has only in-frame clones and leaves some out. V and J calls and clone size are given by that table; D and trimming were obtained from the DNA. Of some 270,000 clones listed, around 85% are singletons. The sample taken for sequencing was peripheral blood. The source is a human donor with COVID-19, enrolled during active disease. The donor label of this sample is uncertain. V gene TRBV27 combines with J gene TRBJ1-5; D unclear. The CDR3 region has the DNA TGTGCCAGCAGTTTTTGGGCTTCCCACCGCAATCAGCCCCAGCATTTT. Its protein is CASSFWASHRNQPQHF.